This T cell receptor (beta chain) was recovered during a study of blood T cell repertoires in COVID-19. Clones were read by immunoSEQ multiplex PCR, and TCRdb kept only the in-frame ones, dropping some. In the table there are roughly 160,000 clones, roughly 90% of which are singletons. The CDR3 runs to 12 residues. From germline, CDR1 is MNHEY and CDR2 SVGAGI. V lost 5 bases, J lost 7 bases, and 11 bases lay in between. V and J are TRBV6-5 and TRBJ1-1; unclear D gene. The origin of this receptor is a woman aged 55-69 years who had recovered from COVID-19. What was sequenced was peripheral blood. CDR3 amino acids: CASSPRIGEAFF. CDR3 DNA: TGTGCCAGCAGTCCGCGTATTGGTGAAGCTTTCTTT.